The source of this T cell receptor (beta chain) is a study of blood T cell repertoires in COVID-19. Study background: Specimens from acute and convalescent COVID-19 originated in the United States, Italy and Spain.

Measured with immunoSEQ multiplex PCR; TCRdb has only the in-frame clones, and not every one. The sample holds over 100,000 clones, about four fifths seen once. Germline CDR1 is SGHAT and CDR2 is FQDESV (reference sequence). V was pared by 6 bases and J by 5 bases, with 7 bases of the junction left unmatched. CDR3 length equals 15 residues. This receptor was taken from a woman aged 55-70 years with active or convalescent COVID-19. The chain links TRBV11-1 to TRBJ2-1, with 10 positions matching TRBD2. Sequencing was performed on peripheral blood. CDR3 amino acids: CASSSAGGWNNEQFF. For the CDR3, the DNA is TGTGCCAGCAGTTCAGCGGGAGGGTGGAACAATGAGCAGTTCTTC.